A single sample is the source of the 30 T cell receptor beta chains below, sequenced in a study of blood T cells in healthy people across ages. Sample-barcoded 5' priming and a J-beta primer mix drove a second PCR of about 6 to 12 cycles. TCRdb processed the 5' RACE reads anew with MiXCR; each CDR3 protein has one entry. The sample yields nearly 1 million distinct CDR3 sequences, roughly 51% seen once. Sequenced sample: blood. All receptors derive from a woman aged 55-69 years in good health.

The chain has TRBV7-2 and TRBJ2-3; D remains unclear. The CDR3 loop spans 12 amino acids. Trimming pared 3 bases from V and 5 bases from J, leaving 6 bases between. The V gene's germline CDR1 is SGHTA and CDR2 FQGNSA. The DNA for the CDR3 is TGTGCCAGCAGCTTTGGTCAAGATACGCAGTATTTT. Residues: CASSFGQDTQYF.

The chain recombines TRBV5-6 with TRBJ1-6; D possibly corresponds to TRBD1 (5 bases). V lost 0 bases, J lost 9 bases, and 13 bases lay in between. The CDR3 runs to 15 residues. CDR1 SGHDT and CDR2 YYEEEE come from the germline V gene. The CDR3 bases are TGTGCCAGCAGCTTGGGGGCTGGGGCTTCTTCACCCCTCCACTTT. Amino acids: CASSLGAGASSPLHF. The full variable domain, with the rest looked up from reference TRBV5-6 and TRBJ1-6, is DAGVTQSPTHLIKTRGQQVTLRCSPKSGHDTVSWYQQALGQGPQFIFQYYEEEERQRGNFPDRFSGHQFPNYSSELNVNALLLGDSALYLCASSLGAGASSPLHFGNGTRLTVT.

The chain carries TRBV29-1 and TRBJ2-1; tentatively, D is TRBD2 (7 bases). The V gene lost 3 bases and the J gene lost 4 bases, with 19 bases spanning the gap. This CDR3 has 16 residues. Germline CDR1 is SQVTM and CDR2 is ANQGSEA. The CDR3 spells CSVEGGRERGYNEQFF. The DNA for the CDR3 is TGCAGCGTTGAGGGCGGGCGGGAGAGGGGGTACAATGAGCAGTTCTTC.

This clonotype was recorded a few times. This chain joins TRBV10-3 and TRBJ2-7, with D uncertain. V was clipped by 4 bases and J by 2 bases, with 3 bases between them. CDR3 length equals 11 residues. The germline CDR1 and CDR2 sequences are ENHRY and SYGVKD. CDR3 protein: CAISAAYEQYF. The CDR3 nucleotides read TGTGCCATCAGTGCGGCCTACGAGCAGTACTTC.

The genes are TRBV7-8 and TRBJ2-5, with D unresolved. Germline V gene data show CDR1 as SGHVS and CDR2 as FQNEAQ. CDR3 size: 14 residues. V lost 2 bases, J lost 2 bases, and 9 bases lay in between. CDR3 coding DNA: TGTGCCAGCAGCTTATGGGGAATGCAAGAGACCCAGTACTTC. Encoded protein: CASSLWGMQETQYF.

In regard to this clonotype: A junction end diverges from the germline sequence, so it may reflect a read error. The chain recombines TRBV7-2 with TRBJ2-3; D not resolved. Germline lookup yields CDR1 SGHTA and CDR2 FQGNSA. CDR3 length: 13 amino acids. The CDR3 reads CACSPRSTDTQYF. The CDR3 nucleotides are TGTGCCTGCAGCCCTAGATCCACAGATACGCAGTATTTT.

The V gene is TRBV27, the J gene TRBJ2-5; no reliable D call. Trimming shortened V by 8 bases and J by 5 bases, and 12 bases separated the two germline ends. Looked up from germline, CDR1 is MNHEY and CDR2 is SMNVEV (reference sequence). The CDR3 has 12 residues. CDR3: CASGDIGETQYF. For the CDR3, the DNA is TGTGCCAGCGGCGATATCGGGGAGACCCAGTACTTC.

This chain connects TRBV7-2 to TRBJ2-5, with D unclear. The end of the DNA is better explained by TRBJ2-7, so the J call may be wrong. The CDR3 is made up of 14 amino acids. CDR1 and CDR2 (germline): SGHTA, FQGNSA. The DNA of the CDR3 is TGTGCCAGCAGCTTAACGTCTCGCACTTACGAGCAGTACTTC. Its translation: CASSLTSRTYEQYF.

The chain recombines TRBV29-1 with TRBJ2-3; D is perhaps TRBD2 (5 bases). CDR3 length: 13 amino acids. Per germline, CDR1 SQVTM and CDR2 ANQGSEA. The CDR3 spells CSAGERNTDTQYF. The CDR3 DNA follows: TGCAGTGCCGGGGAGAGAAACACAGATACGCAGTATTTT.

J is TRBJ2-7 and V is TRBV5-1, with 11 bases fitting TRBD2. The germline CDR1 and CDR2 sequences are SGHRS and YFSETQ. Losses at the gene ends were 4 bases for V and 0 bases for J; bases not matched to a gene: 6. The CDR3 spans 16 residues. For the CDR3, the DNA is TGCGCCAGCAGCACAGGGACTAGCGGTTTCTCCTACGAGCAGTACTTC. Its translation: CASSTGTSGFSYEQYF. Using reference TRBV5-1 and TRBJ2-7 for the parts outside the CDR3, the full variable domain is KAGVTQTPRYLIKTRGQQVTLSCSPISGHRSVSWYQQTPGQGLQFLFEYFSETQRNKGNFPGRFSGRQFSNSRSEMNVSTLELGDSALYLCASSTGTSGFSYEQYFGPGTRLTVT.

The V gene is TRBV20-1, the J gene TRBJ2-7, with D tentatively TRBD1 (6 bases). The germline V gene has CDR1 DFQATT and CDR2 SNEGSKA (reference sequence). Trimming pared 1 base from V and 2 bases from J, leaving 18 bases between. The CDR3 has 16 residues. CDR3 sequence: CSARAGDSLRAYEQYF. The CDR3 nucleotides read TGCAGTGCTAGAGCAGGGGATTCCTTGCGAGCCTACGAGCAGTACTTC.

The gene calls are TRBV5-6 and TRBJ2-1, with 9 bases fitting TRBD1. The CDR3 is 15 amino acids. V trimming: 4 bases; J trimming: 8 bases; junction bases outside the gene matches: 10. Germline-derived CDR1 and CDR2 are SGHDT and YYEEEE. CDR3 sequence reads: CASSGAQGAYDEQFF. CDR3 DNA: TGTGCCAGCAGCGGAGCACAGGGGGCTTACGATGAGCAGTTCTTC.

This chain joins TRBV27 and TRBJ2-7; D not certain. Germline V CDR1 and CDR2: MNHEY, SMNVEV (reference sequence). V was pared by 7 bases and J by 6 bases, with 10 bases between. This CDR3 is 11 amino acids long. CDR3 protein: CASKTAFEQYF. DNA for the CDR3: TGTGCCAGCAAAACAGCTTTCGAGCAGTACTTC.

This clonotype turned up a few times. The rearrangement uses TRBV13 and TRBJ2-1; 8 bases map to TRBD2. J gave up 7 bases and V 1 base, and 6 bases lay outside the gene matches. In germline, CDR1 is PRHDT, CDR2 FYEKMQ (reference sequence). CDR3 length: 15 amino acids. The CDR3 nucleotides are TGTGCCAGCAGCTTAGTGAACAGCGGGAGTAATGAGCAGTTCTTC. It is translated as CASSLVNSGSNEQFF.

J is TRBJ2-7 and V is TRBV6-6; D tentatively fits TRBD1 or TRBD2 (5 bases each). With 8 bases removed from V and 3 bases from J, the gap between germline ends came to 11 bases. Germline loops: CDR1 MNHNY, CDR2 SVGAGI (reference sequence). CDR3 length: 12 residues. The CDR3 DNA reads as TGTGCCAGCGGATGGGACGTCTACGAGCAGTACTTC. Its translation is CASGWDVYEQYF.

The rearrangement links TRBV7-2 to TRBJ2-1, with D possibly TRBD1 on 5 matching bases. The germline gives CDR1 SGHTA, CDR2 FQGNSA. V dropped 3 bases and J dropped 4 bases, with 13 bases sitting between them. The CDR3 has 15 residues. The CDR3 region has the DNA TGTGCCAGCAGCTTGAAGGGGTCCCAGTACAATGAGCAGTTCTTC. Translating gives CASSLKGSQYNEQFF.

This chain joins TRBV27 and TRBJ2-7, with 11 bases lining up with TRBD2. The CDR3 covers 15 residues. Germline-derived CDR1 and CDR2 are MNHEY and SMNVEV (reference sequence). Losses at the gene ends were 5 bases for V and 3 bases for J; bases not matched to a gene: 6. The CDR3 nucleotides are TGTGCCAGCAGTGGCCGGACTAGCGGGTACTACGAGCAGTACTTC. It specifies CASSGRTSGYYEQYF.

The CDR3 is CASRGGTLPYEQYF. CDR3 bases: TGTGCCAGCAGAGGCGGGACCCTACCTTACGAGCAGTACTTC. The chain carries TRBV28 and TRBJ2-4; D might be TRBD2 (6 bases). The J call could be wrong; TRBJ2-7 is a better fit for the DNA end. Germline lookup yields CDR1 MDHEN and CDR2 SYDVKM. The CDR3 loop spans 14 amino acids.

The chain joins TRBV7-2 to TRBJ2-7; TRBD1 or TRBD2 may be the D gene (5 bases each). The V end was cut by 5 bases, the J end by 5 bases, with 19 bases between. Germline lookup yields CDR1 SGHTA and CDR2 FQGNSA. This CDR3 region has 15 residues. The CDR3 region is CASSPPPKGTHEQYF. The CDR3 nucleotides read TGTGCCAGCAGCCCCCCCCCTAAGGGGACCCACGAGCAGTACTTC.

The CDR3 loop reads CASSLLPAGYEQYF. The CDR3 bases are TGTGCCAGCAGCCTCTTACCCGCGGGCTACGAGCAGTACTTC. This rearrangement joins TRBV7-2 to TRBJ2-5, with D possibly TRBD2 on 5 matching bases. The J call may be wrong; the DNA end is better matched by TRBJ2-7. The CDR3 runs 14 residues. The germline gives CDR1 SGHTA, CDR2 FQGNSA.

J is TRBJ2-7 and V is TRBV6-5, with TRBD2 matching over 12 bases. The CDR3 covers 16 residues. Germline V gene lookup returns CDR1 MNHEY and CDR2 SVGAGI. J gave up 0 bases and V 2 bases, and 2 bases lay outside the gene matches. The CDR3 sequence: CASSYRGLAGSYEQYF. Written as DNA, the CDR3 is TGTGCCAGCAGTTACAGGGGACTAGCGGGCTCCTACGAGCAGTACTTC.

This chain connects TRBV6-5 to TRBJ1-6; D possibly corresponds to TRBD1 (5 bases). Germline V CDR1 and CDR2: MNHEY, SVGAGI. V lost 1 base and J lost 10, with 14 bases in between. CDR3 length: 15 amino acids. The CDR3 region is CASSYLGQGESPLHF. The CDR3 bases are TGTGCCAGCAGTTACTTGGGGCAGGGTGAATCACCCCTCCACTTT.

This clonotype was seen only once. The rearrangement links TRBV5-6 to TRBJ2-7; 11 bases fit TRBD2. CDR1 is SGHDT and CDR2 is YYEEEE in the germline V gene. V shed 4 bases and J 1 base; nucleotides not matched to a gene: 7. The CDR3 totals 16 residues. The CDR3 protein is CASSLETSGNSYEQYF. In nucleotides, the CDR3 is TGTGCCAGCAGCCTGGAGACTAGCGGGAATTCCTACGAGCAGTACTTC.

V is TRBV6-6 and J is TRBJ2-6, with D uncertain. Trimming pared 6 bases from V and 2 bases from J, leaving 5 bases between. CDR1 and CDR2 from the germline V gene are MNHNY and SVGAGI (reference sequence). CDR3 size: 13 residues. The CDR3 loop reads CASSYTGANVLTF. Written as DNA, the CDR3 is TGTGCCAGCAGCTACACTGGGGCCAACGTCCTGACTTTC.

With regard to this clonotype: At one of its ends the junction is not consistent with the germline gene, which may arise from a read error. J is TRBJ2-1 and V is TRBV13, with TRBD2 matching over 10 bases. CDR3 length: 16 residues. Germline values: CDR1 PRHDT, CDR2 FYEKMQ (reference sequence). The CDR3 bases are TGTGCCGGCAGCAAACTAGCGGGGCAAACACGGGCGGGGCAGTTCTTC. It translates to CAGSKLAGQTRAGQFF. Full variable domain (rest looked up from reference TRBV13 and TRBJ2-1): AAGVIQSPRHLIKEKRETATLKCYPIPRHDTVYWYQQGPGQDPQFLISFYEKMQSDKGSIPDRFSAQQFSDYHSELNMSSLELGDSALYFCAGSKLAGQTRAGQFFGPGTRLTVL.

The chain combines TRBV4-3 with TRBJ2-1, with D unclear. The germline V gene has CDR1 LGHNA and CDR2 YSLEER. Trimming removed 1 base at V and 2 bases at J, with 9 bases between. CDR3 length equals 15 residues. This chain's CDR3 is CASSQVATAYNEQFF. The CDR3 DNA sequence: TGCGCCAGCAGCCAAGTAGCAACCGCCTACAATGAGCAGTTCTTC.

The chain has TRBV7-9 and TRBJ2-5; 7 nucleotides match TRBD1. After removal of 4 bases from V and 0 bases from J, the junction contained 2 bases not matched to a gene. CDR3 length: 14 amino acids. CDR1 and CDR2 (germline): SEHNR, FQNEAQ (reference sequence). The CDR3 protein is CASSWDRNQETQYF. The CDR3 DNA follows: TGTGCCAGCAGCTGGGACAGAAACCAAGAGACCCAGTACTTC.

The V and J genes are TRBV27 and TRBJ2-1; 9 positions agree with TRBD2. V was pared by 4 bases and J by 5 bases, with 15 bases of the junction left unmatched. There are 18 residues in the CDR3. Germline values: CDR1 MNHEY, CDR2 SMNVEV (reference sequence). This CDR3 reads CASSSTRPTGLANNEQFF. The CDR3 DNA is TGTGCCAGCAGTTCTACCCGGCCTACGGGACTAGCTAACAATGAGCAGTTCTTC.

A single count supports this clonotype. At one end the junction does not follow the germline gene, possibly because of a read error. The gene calls are TRBV4-1 and TRBJ1-2; TRBD1 might be the D (5 bases). The CDR3 runs to 14 residues. Germline values: CDR1 MGHRA, CDR2 YSYEKL. The CDR3: CASSPGRNNYDYTF. The CDR3 coding sequence is TGCGCCAGCAGCCCGGGACGGAATAACTATGACTACACCTTC.

The chain carries TRBV3-1 and TRBJ1-4; D is ambiguous. The CDR3 is made up of 14 amino acids. CDR1 and CDR2 (germline): LGHDT, YNNKEL (reference sequence). The ends were cut back, 3 bases at V and 7 bases at J, with 12 bases in the middle. The CDR3 nucleotides read TGTGCCAGCAGCCATCCCGGGATAAGTGAAAAACTGTTTTTT. Its translation: CASSHPGISEKLFF.